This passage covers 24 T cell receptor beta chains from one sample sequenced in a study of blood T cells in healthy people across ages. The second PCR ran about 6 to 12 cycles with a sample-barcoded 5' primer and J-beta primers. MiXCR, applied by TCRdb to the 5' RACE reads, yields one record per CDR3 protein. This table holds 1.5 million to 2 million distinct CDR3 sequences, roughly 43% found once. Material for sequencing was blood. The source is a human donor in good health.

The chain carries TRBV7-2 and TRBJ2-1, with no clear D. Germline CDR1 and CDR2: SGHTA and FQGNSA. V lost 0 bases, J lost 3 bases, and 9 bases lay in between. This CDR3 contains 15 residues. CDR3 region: CASSLAIGVYNEQFF. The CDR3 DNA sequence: TGTGCCAGCAGCTTAGCAATCGGAGTCTACAATGAGCAGTTCTTC.

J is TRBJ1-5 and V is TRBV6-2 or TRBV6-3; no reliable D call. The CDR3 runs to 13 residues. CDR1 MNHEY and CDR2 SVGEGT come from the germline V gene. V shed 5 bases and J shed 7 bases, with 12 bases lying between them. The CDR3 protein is CASSPSEYQPQHF. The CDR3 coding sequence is TGTGCCAGCAGTCCCTCGGAATACCAGCCCCAGCATTTT.

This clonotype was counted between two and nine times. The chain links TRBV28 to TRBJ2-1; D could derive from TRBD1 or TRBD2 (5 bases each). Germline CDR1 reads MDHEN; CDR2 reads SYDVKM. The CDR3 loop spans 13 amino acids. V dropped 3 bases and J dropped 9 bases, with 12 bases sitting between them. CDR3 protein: CASSFRQGPEQFF. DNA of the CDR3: TGTGCCAGCAGTTTTCGTCAGGGACCTGAGCAGTTCTTC. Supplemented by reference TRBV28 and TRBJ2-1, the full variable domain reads DVKVTQSSRYLVKRTGEKVFLECVQDMDHENMFWYRQDPGLGLRLIYFSYDVKMKEKGDIPEGYSVSREKKERFSLILESASTNQTSMYLCASSFRQGPEQFFGPGTRLTVL.

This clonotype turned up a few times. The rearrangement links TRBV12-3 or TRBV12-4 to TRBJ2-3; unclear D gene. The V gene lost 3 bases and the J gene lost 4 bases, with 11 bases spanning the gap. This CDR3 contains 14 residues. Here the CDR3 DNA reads TGTGCCAGCAGTTTTATGGGGTTCGCAGATACGCAGTATTTT. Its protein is CASSFMGFADTQYF.

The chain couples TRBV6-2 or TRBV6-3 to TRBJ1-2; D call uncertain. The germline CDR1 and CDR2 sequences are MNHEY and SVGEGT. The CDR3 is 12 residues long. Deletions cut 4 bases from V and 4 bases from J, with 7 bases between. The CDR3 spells CASSFDIYGYTF. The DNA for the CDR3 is TGTGCCAGCAGTTTTGACATCTATGGCTACACCTTC.

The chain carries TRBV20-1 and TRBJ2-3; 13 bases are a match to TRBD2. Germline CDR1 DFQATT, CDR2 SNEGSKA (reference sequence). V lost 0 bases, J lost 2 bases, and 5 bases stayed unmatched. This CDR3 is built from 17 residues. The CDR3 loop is CSARDGLAGAYTDTQYF. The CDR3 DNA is TGCAGTGCTAGAGACGGACTAGCGGGGGCCTACACAGATACGCAGTATTTT.

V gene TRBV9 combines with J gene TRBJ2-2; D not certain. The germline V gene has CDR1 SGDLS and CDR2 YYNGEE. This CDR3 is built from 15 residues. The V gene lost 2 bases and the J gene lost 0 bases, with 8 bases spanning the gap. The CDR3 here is CASSVGLTNTGELFF. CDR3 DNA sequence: TGTGCCAGCAGCGTCGGGCTGACGAACACCGGGGAGCTGTTTTTT.

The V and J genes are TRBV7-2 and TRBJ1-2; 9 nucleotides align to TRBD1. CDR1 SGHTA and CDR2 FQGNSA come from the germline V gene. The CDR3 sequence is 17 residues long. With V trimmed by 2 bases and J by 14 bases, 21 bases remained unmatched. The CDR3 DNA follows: TGTGCCAGCAGCTTATTCATGGCTAAACAGGGGGCCAGTGGCTGTACCTTC. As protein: CASSLFMAKQGASGCTF.

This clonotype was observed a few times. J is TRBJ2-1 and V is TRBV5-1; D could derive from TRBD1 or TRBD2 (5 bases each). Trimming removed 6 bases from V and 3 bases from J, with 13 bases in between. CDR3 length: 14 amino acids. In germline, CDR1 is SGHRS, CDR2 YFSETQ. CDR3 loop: CASTRGRDYNEQFF. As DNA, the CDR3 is TGCGCCAGCACCCGGGGCAGGGACTACAATGAGCAGTTCTTC.

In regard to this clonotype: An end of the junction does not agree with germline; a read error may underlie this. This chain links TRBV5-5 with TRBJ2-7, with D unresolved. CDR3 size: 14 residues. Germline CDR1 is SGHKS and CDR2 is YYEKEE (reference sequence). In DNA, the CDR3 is TGTGCCGGCAGCTTGGGCCCTTCAAACTACGAGCAGTACTTC. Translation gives CAGSLGPSNYEQYF.

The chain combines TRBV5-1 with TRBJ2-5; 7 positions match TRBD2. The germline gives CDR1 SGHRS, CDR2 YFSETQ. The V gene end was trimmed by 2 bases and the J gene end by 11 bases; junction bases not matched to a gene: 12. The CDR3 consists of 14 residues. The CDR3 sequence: CASSFDGGDYEQYF. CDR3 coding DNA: TGCGCCAGCAGCTTCGATGGCGGGGACTACGAACAGTACTTC.

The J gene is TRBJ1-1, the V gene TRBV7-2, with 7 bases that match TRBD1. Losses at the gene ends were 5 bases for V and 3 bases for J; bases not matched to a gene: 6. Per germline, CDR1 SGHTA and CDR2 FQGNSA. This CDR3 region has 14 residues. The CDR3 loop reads CASSHTGEDTEAFF. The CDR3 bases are TGTGCCAGCAGCCATACAGGGGAGGACACTGAAGCTTTCTTT.

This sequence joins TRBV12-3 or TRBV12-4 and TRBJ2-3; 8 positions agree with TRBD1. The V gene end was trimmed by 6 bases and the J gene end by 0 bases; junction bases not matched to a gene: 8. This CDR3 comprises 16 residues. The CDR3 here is CASRGDRSISTDTQYF. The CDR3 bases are TGTGCCAGCAGAGGGGACAGGTCGATTAGCACAGATACGCAGTATTTT.

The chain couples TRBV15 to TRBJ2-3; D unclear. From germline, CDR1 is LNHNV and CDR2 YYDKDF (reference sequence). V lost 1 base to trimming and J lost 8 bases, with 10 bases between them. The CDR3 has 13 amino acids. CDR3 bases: TGTGCCACCAGCAGAGCCCCCGGTGGTACGCAGTATTTT. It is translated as CATSRAPGGTQYF.

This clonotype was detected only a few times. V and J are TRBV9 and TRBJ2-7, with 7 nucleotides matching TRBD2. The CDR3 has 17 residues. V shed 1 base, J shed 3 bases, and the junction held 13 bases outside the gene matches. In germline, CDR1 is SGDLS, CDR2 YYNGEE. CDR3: CASSVNPRASGDYEQYF. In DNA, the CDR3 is TGTGCCAGCAGCGTAAATCCCAGGGCCAGCGGGGACTACGAGCAGTACTTC.

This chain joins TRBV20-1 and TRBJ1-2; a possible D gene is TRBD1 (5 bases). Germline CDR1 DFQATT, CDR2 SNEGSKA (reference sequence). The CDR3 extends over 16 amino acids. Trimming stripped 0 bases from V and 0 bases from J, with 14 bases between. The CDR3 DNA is TGCAGTGCTAGAGATCTCAGGGTATGGGCTAACTATGGCTACACCTTC. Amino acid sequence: CSARDLRVWANYGYTF.

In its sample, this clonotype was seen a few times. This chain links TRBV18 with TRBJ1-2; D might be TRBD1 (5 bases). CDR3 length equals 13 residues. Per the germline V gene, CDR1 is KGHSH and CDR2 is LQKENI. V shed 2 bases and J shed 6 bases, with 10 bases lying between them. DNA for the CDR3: TGTGCCAGCTCACCATCGGGGCGAAATGGCTACACCTTC. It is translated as CASSPSGRNGYTF.

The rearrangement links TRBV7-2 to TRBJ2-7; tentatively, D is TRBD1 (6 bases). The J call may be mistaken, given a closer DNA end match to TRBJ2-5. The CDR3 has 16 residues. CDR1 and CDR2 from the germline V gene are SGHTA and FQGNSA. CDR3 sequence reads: CASTPGVVLREETQYF. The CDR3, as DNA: TGTGCCAGTACCCCAGGGGTAGTCCTAAGAGAAGAGACCCAGTACTTC.

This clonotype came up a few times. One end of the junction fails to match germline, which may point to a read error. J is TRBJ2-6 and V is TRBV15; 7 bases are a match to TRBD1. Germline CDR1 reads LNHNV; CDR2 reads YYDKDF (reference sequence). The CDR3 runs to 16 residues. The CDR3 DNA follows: TGTGCCACCAGCGGAGACAGGGAGTATGGGGCCAACGTCCTGACTTTC. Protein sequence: CATSGDREYGANVLTF.

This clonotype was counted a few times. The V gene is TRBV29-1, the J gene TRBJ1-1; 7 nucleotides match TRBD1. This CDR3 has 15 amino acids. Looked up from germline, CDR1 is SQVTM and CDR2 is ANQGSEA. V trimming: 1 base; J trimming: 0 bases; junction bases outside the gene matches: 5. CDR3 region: CSVEGRTGMNTEAFF. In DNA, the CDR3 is TGCAGCGTTGAAGGGAGGACAGGCATGAACACTGAAGCTTTCTTT.

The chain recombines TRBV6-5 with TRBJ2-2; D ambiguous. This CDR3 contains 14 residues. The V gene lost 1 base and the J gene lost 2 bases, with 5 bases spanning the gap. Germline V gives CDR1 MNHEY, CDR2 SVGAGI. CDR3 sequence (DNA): TGTGCCAGCAGTTACTACATTAACACCGGGGAGCTGTTTTTT. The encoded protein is CASSYYINTGELFF.

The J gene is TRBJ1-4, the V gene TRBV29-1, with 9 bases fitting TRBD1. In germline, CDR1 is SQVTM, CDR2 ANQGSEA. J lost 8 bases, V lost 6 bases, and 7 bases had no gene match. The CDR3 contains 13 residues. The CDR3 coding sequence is TGCAGCGTCCTGGACAGGGGAGGCGAAAAACTGTTTTTT. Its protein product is CSVLDRGGEKLFF.

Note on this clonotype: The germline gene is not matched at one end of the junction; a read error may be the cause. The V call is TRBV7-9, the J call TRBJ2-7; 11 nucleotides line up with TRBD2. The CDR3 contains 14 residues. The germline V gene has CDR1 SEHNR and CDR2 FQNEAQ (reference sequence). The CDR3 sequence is CASRLAGGPHEQYF. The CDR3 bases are TGTGCCAGCAGGTTAGCGGGGGGGCCCCACGAGCAGTACTTC.

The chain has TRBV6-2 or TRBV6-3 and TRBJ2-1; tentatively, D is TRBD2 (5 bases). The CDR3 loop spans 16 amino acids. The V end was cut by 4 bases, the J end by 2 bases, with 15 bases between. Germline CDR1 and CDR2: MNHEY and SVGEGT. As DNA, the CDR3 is TGTGCCAGCAGTTCGCCGTCGGGGTCCCCCTACAATGAGCAGTTCTTC. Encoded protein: CASSSPSGSPYNEQFF.